This T cell receptor (beta chain) was obtained from a study of STAT3 mutations in large granular lymphocyte leukemia. Study-wide background: Canonical activating STAT3 mutations were detected in roughly half of the longitudinally sequenced T-LGLL patients. Study-wide results and caveats: Clonal expansion was inferred from other time points because no sample existed at each clone's first appearance. In several patients, dominant TCR clone burden exceeded STAT3 mutant burden, suggesting STAT3 mutation arose secondarily. In T-cell large granular lymphocyte leukemia, about half of patients showed multiple immunodominant subclonotypes.

Using immunoSEQ multiplex PCR, the repertoire was profiled, and TCRdb retains in-frame clones only, with some absent. The sample has 12,000 or so clones; 85% are singletons. A remark on this clone: What it recognizes is unknown.

Germline V gene lookup returns CDR1 SGHVS and CDR2 FNYEAQ. The CDR3 runs 15 residues. The V gene lost 0 bases and the J gene lost 7 bases, with 13 bases spanning the gap. This clonotype originated in a man at least 80 years old with T-cell large granular lymphocyte leukemia. Some clones in this sample may be carry-over from other donors' samples. The chain couples TRBV7-6 to TRBJ1-5, with TRBD1 as a possible D gene (6 bases). The material sequenced was peripheral blood mononuclear cells. CDR3: CASSLATGRYQPQHF. Here the CDR3 DNA reads TGTGCCAGCAGCTTAGCTACAGGGAGATACCAGCCCCAGCATTTT.